This passage covers 14 T cell receptor beta chains from one sample sequenced in a study of T cell repertoires in aging, cancer and after chemotherapy. Rearranged V-D-J TRB sequences were amplified with a mixed TRB-A/B primer pool. TCRdb processed the multiplex PCR reads anew with MiXCR; each CDR3 protein has one entry. The sample lists approximately 4,900 distinct CDR3 sequences; 26% were seen once. Peripheral blood genomic DNA, not sorted cells or RNA, was the template. The sample consisted of blood. The origin of the receptors is a human donor in good health.

The genes are TRBV20-1 and TRBJ1-2, with 7 bases lining up with TRBD1. The CDR3 extends over 14 amino acids. Trimming removed 5 bases from V and 2 bases from J; junction bases left unmatched: 8. The germline V gene encodes CDR1 DFQATT and CDR2 SNEGSKA (reference sequence). The CDR3 sequence: CSAFSTGRNYGYTF. Here the CDR3 DNA reads TGCAGTGCTTTTTCGACAGGGCGGAACTATGGCTACACCTTC.

V and J are TRBV6-1 and TRBJ1-1; D remains ambiguous. Trimming removed 5 bases at V and 5 bases at J, with 21 bases between. CDR3 size: 16 residues. Looked up from germline, CDR1 is MNHNS and CDR2 is SASEGT. The CDR3: CASSSRYPDFGTEAFF. The CDR3 DNA reads TGTGCCAGCAGTTCCAGATACCCAGACTTTGGGACTGAAGCTTTCTTT.

This clonotype is termed medium-sized. The V call is TRBV29-1, the J call TRBJ1-1; D remains ambiguous. Trimming pared 4 bases from V and 6 bases from J, leaving 12 bases between. The CDR3 sequence is 12 residues long. Germline lookup yields CDR1 SQVTM and CDR2 ANQGSEA. The CDR3 region is CSVVRADAEAFF. CDR3 sequence (DNA): TGCAGCGTTGTTAGGGCGGACGCTGAAGCTTTCTTT.

By share of the sample, this clonotype is medium-sized. The rearrangement links TRBV30 to TRBJ2-3; TRBD2 might be the D (5 bases). Between the trimmed V and J ends, which lost 0 bases and 1 base, there was a span of 11 bases. The CDR3 is made up of 15 amino acids. The germline V gene has CDR1 GTSNPN and CDR2 SVGIG (reference sequence). CDR3 sequence: CAWSVPGIRTDTQYF. The CDR3 DNA reads as TGTGCCTGGAGTGTTCCGGGGATTCGCACAGATACGCAGTATTTT.

This clonotype qualifies as medium-sized. The chain carries TRBV18 and TRBJ1-2, with TRBD1 as a possible D gene (6 bases). The CDR3 totals 15 residues. Germline CDR1 and CDR2: KGHSH and LQKENI. Trimming cost V 3 bases and J 6 bases, with 17 bases left between them. The CDR3 sequence is CASSPDRDKSDGYTF. The DNA of the CDR3 is TGTGCCAGCTCACCTGACCGGGACAAAAGCGATGGCTACACCTTC.

This chain links TRBV30 with TRBJ2-2, with 9 nucleotides matching TRBD2. Germline V gene data show CDR1 as GTSNPN and CDR2 as SVGIG (reference sequence). V lost 8 bases and J lost 0; bases outside the gene matches: 10. This CDR3 comprises 16 residues. The CDR3 region has the DNA TGTGCCAGCAGCTTCGGCGGGGGGGCGAACACCGGGGAGCTGTTTTTT. Residues: CASSFGGGANTGELFF.

V is TRBV20-1 and J is TRBJ2-5; D could derive from TRBD1 or TRBD2 (5 bases each). CDR1 is DFQATT, CDR2 SNEGSKA, per germline (reference sequence). Deletions cut 5 bases from V and 5 bases from J, with 9 bases between. The CDR3 covers 11 residues. CDR3 in amino acids: CSAGWGETQYF. Here the CDR3 DNA reads TGCAGTGCTGGGTGGGGGGAGACCCAGTACTTC.

This chain links TRBV20-1 with TRBJ1-1; a possible D gene is TRBD1 (5 bases). CDR1 and CDR2 (germline): DFQATT, SNEGSKA (reference sequence). V lost 1 base, J lost 3 bases, and 15 bases lay in between. The CDR3 contains 15 residues. CDR3 nucleotides: TGCAGTGCTAGAGTTGCTGACGCGGGGCACACTGAAGCTTTCTTT. It yields the protein CSARVADAGHTEAFF.

This clonotype turned up a few times. The rearrangement uses TRBV6-1 and TRBJ2-7; D possibly corresponds to TRBD2 (7 bases). The germline V and J ends were trimmed by 4 bases and 5 bases, with 15 bases remaining between them. There are 14 residues in the CDR3. CDR1 MNHNS and CDR2 SASEGT come from the germline V gene. The CDR3 sequence is CASSARKRDNEQYF. The CDR3 DNA reads as TGTGCCAGCAGTGCCAGAAAGCGGGACAACGAGCAGTACTTC.

CDR3 loop: CASSLGDSGNTIYF. For the CDR3, the DNA is TGCGCCAGCAGCTTGGGGGATTCTGGAAACACCATATATTTT. This sequence joins TRBV5-1 and TRBJ1-3; unclear D gene. This CDR3 comprises 14 residues. Trimming removed 0 bases at V and 1 base at J, with 5 bases between. Germline-derived CDR1 and CDR2 are SGHRS and YFSETQ.

This clonotype was picked up a small number of times. The chain has TRBV2 and TRBJ2-7, with D uncertain. CDR3 size: 11 residues. V lost 3 bases and J 4 bases, leaving 4 bases between the germline ends. Germline CDR1 and CDR2: SNHLY and FYNNEI. CDR3 region: CASSDEYEQYF. The CDR3, as DNA: TGTGCCAGCAGTGACGAGTACGAGCAGTACTTC.

The chain employs TRBV28 and TRBJ2-6; weak D call: TRBD2 (5 bases). Per germline, CDR1 MDHEN and CDR2 SYDVKM. The CDR3 runs 17 residues. The ends were cut back, 5 bases at V and 2 bases at J, with 16 bases in the middle. The CDR3 DNA sequence: TGTGCCAGCAGTCCCCATTCCGGGATGGCTGGGGCCAACGTCCTGACTTTC. This sequence encodes CASSPHSGMAGANVLTF. Drawing the rest from reference TRBV28 and TRBJ2-6, the complete variable domain is DVKVTQSSRYLVKRTGEKVFLECVQDMDHENMFWYRQDPGLGLRLIYFSYDVKMKEKGDIPEGYSVSREKKERFSLILESASTNQTSMYLCASSPHSGMAGANVLTFGAGSRLTVL.

This clonotype has a handful of counts. The V and J genes are TRBV5-1 and TRBJ1-1; D perhaps matches TRBD1 (6 bases). Germline CDR1 and CDR2: SGHRS and YFSETQ. The CDR3 covers 15 residues. Trimming pared 1 base from V and 5 bases from J, leaving 15 bases between. CDR3 sequence (DNA): TGCGCCAGCAGCTTGACGACAGGCGCCTGGACTGAAGCTTTCTTT. The encoded protein is CASSLTTGAWTEAFF. The whole variable domain, remainder taken from reference TRBV5-1 and TRBJ1-1, is KAGVTQTPRYLIKTRGQQVTLSCSPISGHRSVSWYQQTPGQGLQFLFEYFSETQRNKGNFPGRFSGRQFSNSRSEMNVSTLELGDSALYLCASSLTTGAWTEAFFGQGTRLTVV.

The chain is built from TRBV20-1 and TRBJ1-2; D uncertain. Per germline, CDR1 DFQATT and CDR2 SNEGSKA (reference sequence). The V gene lost 3 bases and the J gene lost 5 bases, with 13 bases spanning the gap. CDR3 length: 13 residues. The CDR3 loop reads CSASSEGGYGYTF. The CDR3 coding sequence is TGCAGTGCTAGTTCGGAGGGAGGGTATGGCTACACCTTC.